This record covers a single TCR beta chain. This CDR3 spans 18 amino acids. CDR1 MNHNS and CDR2 SASEGT come from the germline V gene. Researchers isolated at least 7 million PBMCs per sample. This entry belongs to a study of blood T cells in healthy people across ages. A J-beta primer mix and a sample-barcoded 5' primer were used in a second PCR of about 7 to 12 cycles. One entry per CDR3 protein results from TCRdb running MiXCR on the 5' RACE reads. The sample holds about 290,000 distinct CDR3 sequences; 27% are singletons and the top ten take approximately 30%. The V gene is TRBV6-1, the J gene TRBJ2-5, with D maybe TRBD2 (5 bases). Judging by the DNA end, TRBJ2-7 fits better; the J call may be wrong. Sequences were obtained from blood. The receptor comes from an older woman in good health. The CDR3 DNA reads as TGTGCCAGCAGCCCTGAGAGGATAGCGATCTCAAGCTCCTACGAGCAGTACTTC. Amino acids: CASSPERIAISSSYEQYF.